This entry features one T cell receptor delta chain sequence. This receptor's antigen is unknown. The input lacks base qualities; no much larger clone sits a single base away. RNA was extracted with the RNeasy mini kit and reverse transcribed using Superscript III. CDR3 amplicons were generated by multiplex PCR with pooled V-gene forward primers and a constant-region reverse primer carrying Illumina adaptor overhangs. Amplicons were gel-purified, then indexed with Nextera index primers over eight extra PCR cycles and purified with AMPure XP beads. Libraries were sequenced on an Illumina MiSeq with paired-end 250 bp reads, dual indexing and 20% PhiX spike-in. The source study handled its data this way. Read quality was checked with FastQC, and TRG read pairs were merged using ea-utils fastq-join. IMGT/HighV-QUEST was used to annotate sequences, retaining only productive sequences with an unambiguous V-gene assignment, and each clonotype was defined by an identical CDR3 sequence. For downstream analysis, the tools were VDJtools 1.1.1, tcR 2.2.3, Treemap and vegan Shannon diversity in R 3.4.4. TCRdb reprocessed the public reads with the caller CATT; rows with the same DNA were merged afterwards. The V and J calls come from TCRdb's annotation, not from the publication. The sample contains about 25,000 delta-chain clones, more than 6% of them found a single time. The ten largest clones add up to 0.8% to 1% of the sample.

The data were taken from a study of Vδ1+ human thymocytes (dated by TCRdb to between 2017 and 2018). Study-level background: mRNA-level TRG and TRD CDR3 repertoires of highly purified Vdelta1+ thymocytes from young children were characterised as a data resource. Validation of the multiplex-based CDR3 amplicon strategy against 5'RACE-based CDR3 amplicon generation methods had been performed previously.

Thymic samples were depleted of alphabeta T cells, then CD3+ TCRVdelta1+ TCRVdelta2- thymocytes were FACS-sorted. The purity of the sorted Vdelta1+ thymocytes was between about 97% and 99.6%. Thymic specimens were obtained from about eight paediatric patients, aged from 5 days to 15 months, who were undergoing corrective cardiac surgery. After the thymic tissue was dispersed, mononuclear cells were isolated using a Histopaque-1077 density gradient. For staining, the antibodies used were anti-TCRVdelta1 clone TS8.2, anti-TCRVdelta2 clone B6, anti-CD3 clone HIT3a and anti-TCRalphabeta clone IP26. Results and caveats for the whole study, not just this receptor: Donors did not cluster by age or sex, so the analyses were not stratified by age or sex. Thymic TRG and TRD repertoires appeared highly polyclonal with Gaussian CDR3 length distributions, unlike oligoclonal peripheral blood repertoires. Donors shared many TRG clonotypes (up to 6.9x10^3), but TRD repertoires were essentially private, with at most 130 shared. Because unexpected Vdelta2 sequences could lead to misinterpretation of bulk repertoire data, the authors recommended using highly purified populations and single-cell validation. Although sort purity was high, roughly 20% of thymic TRD sequences were Vdelta2 (with a few Vdelta3), in contrast to the peripheral blood Vdelta1+ controls.

Trimming costs V 2 bases and J 0 bases, and their ends lie 13 bases apart. From the cysteine through the phenylalanine, the CDR3 covers 16 amino acids. Left in the record is the CDR3 DNA by itself, 48 bases read in frame from the first base. CDR1 is given as TSWWSYY and CDR2 as QGS, both from the germline V gene. The receptor chain draws on TRDV1 and TRDJ1; the D gene cannot be named for sure. This receptor was identified in a girl under two years old who had congenital heart surgery. Sequenced: Vdelta1+ gamma-delta thymocytes from the thymus. The sample's cell subset or site label is to be understood as: FACS-sorted CD3+ TCRalphabeta- TCRVdelta1+ TCRVdelta2- thymocytes. The DNA sequence is TGTGCTCTTGGGGAAAGATGGGAGTCTTACACCGATAAACTCATCTTT. Its translation is CALGERWESYTDKLIF.